This is a list of T cell receptor beta chains from one sample in a study of blood T cell repertoires in COVID-19. Sequenced by immunoSEQ multiplex PCR; TCRdb stores in-frame clones only, minus some. The sample lists a few hundred thousand clones; about 90% were seen once. The sequenced sample consisted of PBMCs or T cells enriched from blood (not recorded which). Receptors originate from a man aged 40-49 years in a cohort exposed to, infected with or recovered from COVID-19 (not recorded which). Both conserved end residues are part of each CDR3. D genes are given only for firm matches. Some rows mark clone size as missing; the rest say once, few, many or name a class of expanded clone.

clone size | D gene | J gene | V gene | CDR3 DNA | CDR3 protein
. | . | TRBJ2-3 | TRBV18 | TGTGCCAGCTCACCAAACGAGGGCCCAGATACGCAGTATTTT | CASSPNEGPDTQYF
. | TRBD1 | TRBJ1-2 | TRBV3-1/TRBV3-2 | TGTGCCAGCAGCCAAGATAGAGCAGGGGGTAACTATGGCTACACCTTC | CASSQDRAGGNYGYTF
. | . | TRBJ2-1 | TRBV11-3 | TGTGCCAGCAGCTCTCAGGGAAATGAGCAGTTCTTC | CASSSQGNEQFF
. | TRBD1 | TRBJ2-2 | TRBV6-4 | TGTGCCAGCAGTGACTATGTGACAGGGGGCACCGGGGAGCTGTTTTTT | CASSDYVTGGTGELFF
. | . | TRBJ2-7 | TRBV7-2 | TGTGCCAGCAGGGAGCCAAGCTCCTACGAGCAGTACTTC | CASREPSSYEQYF
. | . | TRBJ2-1 | TRBV1 | TGCACCAGCCTCCCTACGAGCGGGAGCCCGGGGCGGTTCTTC | CTSLPTSGSPGRFF
. | TRBD2 | TRBJ2-1 | TRBV10-3 | TGTGCCATCAGCCCGTCTAGCGGCAACAATGAGCAGTTCTTC | CAISPSSGNNEQFF
. | . | TRBJ1-1 | TRBV7-3 | TGTGCCAGCAGCGGGGGCCCTGGCACTGAAGCTTTCTTT | CASSGGPGTEAFF
. | . | TRBJ1-6 | TRBV5-6 | TGTGCCAGCAGCTTTGGGAGGAGCTCCTATAATTCACCCCTCCACTTT | CASSFGRSSYNSPLHF
. | . | TRBJ1-5 | TRBV30 | TGTGCCTGGAGTAGGGGAACAGCAAATCAGCCCCAGCATTTT | CAWSRGTANQPQHF
. | . | TRBJ2-3 | TRBV12-5 | TGTGCTAGTGGTTTATGGCGGAGCACAGATACGCAGTATTTT | CASGLWRSTDTQYF
. | TRBD1 | TRBJ1-2 | TRBV5-1 | TGCGCCAGCAGCTCTGGACAGGGCACCTATGGCTACACCTTC | CASSSGQGTYGYTF
. | . | TRBJ2-2 | TRBV27 | TGTGCCAGCAGGGGCCGAATCGGGGAGCTGTTTTTT | CASRGRIGELFF
. | TRBD1 | TRBJ1-5 | TRBV5-6 | TGTGCCAGCAGCCTTGGGGGACAGCGGACTCAGCCCCAGCATTTT | CASSLGGQRTQPQHF
. | TRBD2 | TRBJ2-6 | TRBV5-1 | TGCGCCAGCAGCTTGGCCGGGAGGGGCTCGGGGGCCAACGTCCTGACTTTC | CASSLAGRGSGANVLTF
. | . | TRBJ2-3 | TRBV10-3 | TGTGCCATCAGTGAGAGGGACATTAGCACAGATACGCAGTATTTT | CAISERDISTDTQYF
. | . | TRBJ1-5 | TRBV6-5 | TGTGCCAGCAATACAGTCAATCAGCCCCAGCATTTT | CASNTVNQPQHF
. | . | TRBJ2-7 | TRBV27 | TGTGCCAGCAGTTTATCAGGGGCCGACGAGCAGTACTTC | CASSLSGADEQYF
. | . | TRBJ2-1 | TRBV29-1 | TGCAGCGTTTCGCGGGGTCAGCAGTTCTTC | CSVSRGQQFF
. | . | TRBJ2-4 | TRBV2 | TGTGCCAGCAGTGAAACTGCCGGGAGTACATACATTCAGTACTTC | CASSETAGSTYIQYF
. | TRBD1 | TRBJ2-3 | TRBV12-5 | TGTGCTAGTGGTTTCACAGGGGGCACAGATACGCAGTATTTT | CASGFTGGTDTQYF
. | TRBD2 | TRBJ2-2 | TRBV4-2 | TGTGCCAGCAGCCAAGATTCCAGCGGGAGTTATACCGGGGAGCTGTTTTTT | CASSQDSSGSYTGELFF
. | TRBD2 | TRBJ2-1 | TRBV7-9 | TGTGCCAGCAGCTTCGGACTAGCGGGAGGCAATGAGCAGTTCTTC | CASSFGLAGGNEQFF
. | . | TRBJ2-1 | TRBV7-2 | TGTGCCAGCAGCCCTAATGTCGACAATGAGCAGTTCTTC | CASSPNVDNEQFF
. | TRBD1 | TRBJ2-6 | TRBV5-5 | TGTGCCAGCAGCTTGACAGGGGGGACGTCTGGGGCCAACGTCCTGACTTTC | CASSLTGGTSGANVLTF
. | TRBD2 | TRBJ2-1 | TRBV3-1/TRBV3-2 | TGTGCCACCAAAGGGACTAGCGGGAGTTGGGAGCAGTTCTTC | CATKGTSGSWEQFF
once | TRBD2 | TRBJ2-1 | TRBV5-1 | TGCGCCAGCAGCTCCGGGACTAGCGGGAGCGTTGAGCAGTTCTTC | CASSSGTSGSVEQFF
. | TRBD2 | TRBJ2-2 | TRBV5-1 | TGCGCCAGCAGAGCGAGCGGGAGGATCACCGGGGAGCTGTTTTTT | CASRASGRITGELFF
. | . | TRBJ1-3 | TRBV2 | TGTGCCAGCAGTGTGGCAGACAACTCTGGAAACACCATATATTTT | CASSVADNSGNTIYF
. | TRBD1 | TRBJ2-3 | TRBV10-1 | TGCGCCAGCAGTGGTAACAGGGGAAGCACAGATACGCAGTATTTT | CASSGNRGSTDTQYF
once | TRBD1 | TRBJ2-7 | TRBV3-1/TRBV3-2 | TGTGCCAGCAGCCAACCTTCCGACAGGGGCCCCTACGAGCAGTACTTC | CASSQPSDRGPYEQYF
. | TRBD1 | TRBJ2-7 | TRBV6-2/TRBV6-3 | TGTGCCAGCAGTTACGGACAGGCCCTCATCTACGAGCAGTACTTC | CASSYGQALIYEQYF
. | TRBD1 | TRBJ2-1 | TRBV7-9 | TGTGCCAGCAGCAGACAGGGGTTTGAGTACAATGAGCAGTTCTTC | CASSRQGFEYNEQFF